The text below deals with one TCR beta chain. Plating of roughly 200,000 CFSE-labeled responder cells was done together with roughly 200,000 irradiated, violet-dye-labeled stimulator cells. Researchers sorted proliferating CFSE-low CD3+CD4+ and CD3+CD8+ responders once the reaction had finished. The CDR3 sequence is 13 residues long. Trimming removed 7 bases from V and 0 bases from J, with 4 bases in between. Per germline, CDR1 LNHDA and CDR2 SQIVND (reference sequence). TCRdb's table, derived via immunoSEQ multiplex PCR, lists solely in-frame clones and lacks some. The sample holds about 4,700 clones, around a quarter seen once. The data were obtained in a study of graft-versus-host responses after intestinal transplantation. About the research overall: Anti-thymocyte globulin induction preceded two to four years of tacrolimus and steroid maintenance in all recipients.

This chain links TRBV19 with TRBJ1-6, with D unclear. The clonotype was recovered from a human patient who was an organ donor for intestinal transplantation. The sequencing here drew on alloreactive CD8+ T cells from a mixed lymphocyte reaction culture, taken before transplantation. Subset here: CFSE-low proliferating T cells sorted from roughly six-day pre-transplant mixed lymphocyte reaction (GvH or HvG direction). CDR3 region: CASKSSYNSPLHF. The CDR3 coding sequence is TGTGCCAGTAAGAGCTCCTATAATTCACCCCTCCACTTT.